What follows are 16 T cell receptor beta chains derived from one specimen sequenced in a study of CD8 T cells in Susac syndrome. When the RNA was reverse transcribed, random hexamers were used with an input of 0.5 to 1 ug. TCRdb re-analysed the immunoSEQ multiplex PCR reads in MiXCR, keeping a single row per CDR3 protein. The sample lists under 200,000 distinct CDR3 sequences, 94% seen once, with 0.1% to 0.12% in the top ten. Sequencing was carried out using CD4+ T cells from PBMCs. These receptors all come from a human donor with Susac syndrome.

V and J are TRBV15 and TRBJ2-5; 9 bases are a match to TRBD1. V lost 6 bases, J lost 7 bases, and 9 bases stayed unmatched. Looked up from germline, CDR1 is LNHNV and CDR2 is YYDKDF (reference sequence). CDR3 size: 14 residues. The CDR3 region is CATSIKGQGGTQYF. CDR3 DNA: TGTGCCACCAGTATCAAGGGACAGGGTGGGACCCAGTACTTC.

The V call is TRBV4-2, the J call TRBJ2-1; TRBD2 aligns across 10 bases. The CDR3 totals 15 residues. Trimming at V came to 4 bases and at J to 3 bases, leaving 3 bases not matched to a gene. CDR1 and CDR2 (germline): LGHNA, YNFKEQ. CDR3 sequence reads: CASSRSSGGYNEQFF. In DNA form, the CDR3 reads TGTGCCAGCAGCCGTTCTAGCGGGGGCTACAATGAGCAGTTCTTC.

This chain links TRBV20-1 with TRBJ2-7, with 9 bases identical to TRBD1. From germline, CDR1 is DFQATT and CDR2 SNEGSKA (reference sequence). The CDR3 is 15 residues long. Germline trimming cut 1 base from V and 3 bases from J; bases unmatched to any gene: 7. The CDR3 DNA is TGCAGTGCTAGAGGCTTGGACAGGGGAGGCTACGAGCAGTACTTC. It codes for CSARGLDRGGYEQYF.

The rearrangement joins TRBV7-9 to TRBJ2-3, with 9 bases aligning to TRBD2. After removal of 4 bases from V and 5 bases from J, the junction contained 7 bases not matched to a gene. There are 15 residues in the CDR3. Germline-derived CDR1 and CDR2 are SEHNR and FQNEAQ (reference sequence). DNA for the CDR3: TGTGCCAGCAGCTATACGGGACTAGCCGGAGATACGCAGTATTTT. Its protein product is CASSYTGLAGDTQYF.

The rearrangement joins TRBV7-9 to TRBJ2-7; 8 positions match TRBD2. The CDR3 has 14 amino acids. Trimming cost V 0 bases and J 3 bases; bases outside gene matches: 1. Germline CDR1 is SEHNR and CDR2 is FQNEAQ (reference sequence). The CDR3: CASSLAAGGYEQYF. CDR3 in DNA: TGTGCCAGCAGCTTAGCGGCGGGGGGCTACGAGCAGTACTTC.

The chain has TRBV20-1 and TRBJ2-1, with 9 bases that match TRBD1. The CDR3 totals 13 residues. CDR1 and CDR2 from the germline V gene are DFQATT and SNEGSKA (reference sequence). V was clipped by 6 bases and J by 9 bases; unmatched bases: 9. This chain's CDR3 is CSANRQGEGEQFF. The CDR3 coding sequence is TGCAGTGCAAATAGACAGGGGGAGGGTGAGCAGTTCTTC.

The V call is TRBV30, the J call TRBJ2-5; no clear D gene. The V end lost 7 bases, the J end lost 1 base, and 10 bases lay between the germline ends. CDR3 length: 12 amino acids. Looked up from germline, CDR1 is GTSNPN and CDR2 is SVGIG (reference sequence). The CDR3 sequence is CAFAFPQETQYF. The CDR3, as DNA: TGTGCCTTTGCCTTCCCCCAAGAGACCCAGTACTTC.

The chain employs TRBV5-4 and TRBJ2-4; possibly TRBD1 for D (5 bases). V was cut by 4 bases and J by 0 bases, with 14 bases left in between. This CDR3 has 16 residues. CDR1 and CDR2 from the germline V gene are SGHNT and YYREEE (reference sequence). The CDR3 DNA follows: TGTGCCAGCAGCCGCCCGGACACCCAAGCCAAAAACATTCAGTACTTC. Its translation is CASSRPDTQAKNIQYF.

This clonotype was counted a few times. The V and J genes are TRBV3-1 and TRBJ1-2; D is uncertain. In germline, CDR1 is LGHDT, CDR2 YNNKEL (reference sequence). CDR3 length: 11 residues. The V end lost 1 base, the J end lost 7 bases, and 4 bases lay between the germline ends. This CDR3 is CASSQGGGYTF. CDR3 DNA: TGTGCCAGCAGCCAAGGTGGTGGCTACACCTTC. The whole variable domain, remainder taken from reference TRBV3-1 and TRBJ1-2, is DTAVSQTPKYLVTQMGNDKSIKCEQNLGHDTMYWYKQDSKKFLKIMFSYNNKELIINETVPNRFSPKSPDKAHLNLHINSLELGDSAVYFCASSQGGGYTFGSGTRLTVV.

CDR3 loop: CSAGGPTGYGELFF. The CDR3 nucleotides read TGCAGTGCTGGGGGGCCTACAGGTTACGGGGAGCTGTTTTTT. This chain connects TRBV20-1 to TRBJ2-2, with D possibly being TRBD1 or TRBD2 (6 bases each). CDR1 and CDR2 (germline): DFQATT, SNEGSKA (reference sequence). CDR3 length equals 14 residues. Trimming left V 5 bases short and J 7 bases short, with 17 bases between.

The genes are TRBV4-2 and TRBJ2-7, with 8 bases identical to TRBD2. The CDR3 sequence is 15 residues long. CDR1 and CDR2 (germline): LGHNA, YNFKEQ. The trim removed 0 bases at V and 6 bases at J, leaving 7 bases unmatched. This chain's CDR3 is CASSQDLAGGIEQYF. The CDR3 DNA follows: TGTGCCAGCAGCCAAGATCTTGCGGGGGGCATCGAGCAGTACTTC.

The chain has TRBV19 and TRBJ1-1; TRBD1 matches at 7 bases. This CDR3 spans 13 amino acids. CDR1 is LNHDA, CDR2 SQIVND, per germline (reference sequence). The J segment lost 5 bases and the V segment lost 3 bases, leaving 3 bases of the junction unmatched. The CDR3 DNA follows: TGTGCCAGTAGTATCACAGGGGAAACTGAAGCTTTCTTT. Protein: CASSITGETEAFF.

The chain recombines TRBV9 with TRBJ2-2; TRBD1 aligns across 8 bases. Germline CDR1 and CDR2: SGDLS and YYNGEE. The CDR3 spans 15 residues. V shed 0 bases and J 4 bases; nucleotides not matched to a gene: 2. The CDR3 region is CASSVGTGITGELFF. CDR3 bases: TGTGCCAGCAGCGTAGGGACAGGGATCACCGGGGAGCTGTTTTTT.

This clonotype came up once. The rearrangement uses TRBV3-1 and TRBJ2-7; D is unclear. Trimming stripped 1 base from V and 2 bases from J, with 3 bases between. This CDR3 has 12 residues. The germline CDR1 and CDR2 sequences are LGHDT and YNNKEL (reference sequence). The CDR3 nucleotides read TGTGCCAGCAGCCAAGTTCCCTACGAGCAGTACTTC. Translating gives CASSQVPYEQYF.

The chain employs TRBV6-2 or TRBV6-3 and TRBJ2-1; possible D gene TRBD2, 5 bases. The germline V and J ends were trimmed by 2 bases and 2 bases, with 19 bases remaining between them. This CDR3 spans 18 amino acids. The germline V gene has CDR1 MNHEY and CDR2 SVGEGT. CDR3: CASSYPLLAGNTYNEQFF. In DNA, the CDR3 is TGTGCCAGCAGTTACCCCCTTCTGGCGGGTAACACCTACAATGAGCAGTTCTTC.

V gene TRBV18 combines with J gene TRBJ2-7; D tentatively reads TRBD1 or TRBD2 (5 bases each). Trimming took off 1 base at V and 7 bases at J, with 14 bases between the two ends. Germline V gene sequence: CDR1 KGHSH, CDR2 LQKENI. The CDR3 sequence is 14 residues long. The CDR3, as DNA: TGTGCCAGCTCACCACTTGAGGGGCTTGGGGAGCAGTACTTC. Protein product: CASSPLEGLGEQYF.